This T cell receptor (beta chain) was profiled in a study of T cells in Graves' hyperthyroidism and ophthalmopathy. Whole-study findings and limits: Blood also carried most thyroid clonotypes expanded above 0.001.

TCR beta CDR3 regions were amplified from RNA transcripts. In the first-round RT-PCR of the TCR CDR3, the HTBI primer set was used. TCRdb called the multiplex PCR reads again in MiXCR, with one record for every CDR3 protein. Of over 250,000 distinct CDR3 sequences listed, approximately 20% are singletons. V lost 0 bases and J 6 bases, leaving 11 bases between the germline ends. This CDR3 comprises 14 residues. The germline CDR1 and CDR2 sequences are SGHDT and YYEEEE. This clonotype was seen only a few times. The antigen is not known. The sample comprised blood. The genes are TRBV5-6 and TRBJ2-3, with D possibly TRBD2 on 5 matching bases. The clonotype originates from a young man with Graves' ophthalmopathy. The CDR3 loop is CASSLVSGLDTQYF. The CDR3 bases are TGTGCCAGCAGCTTGGTCTCGGGGTTGGATACGCAGTATTTT.